Below are 18 T cell receptor beta chains sequenced from a single sample in a study of long-term antiretroviral therapy in people with HIV. This was the immunoSEQ v3.0 assay at survey level. The repertoire was sequenced with immunoSEQ multiplex PCR; TCRdb's copy has only in-frame clones and lacks some. The repertoire holds 30,000 to 40,000 clones, with roughly four fifths as singletons. The source material was unsorted PBMCs, sampled 1 year after starting antiretroviral therapy. The receptor source for this set is a man younger than 35 with HIV.

V gene TRBV5-1 combines with J gene TRBJ2-7, with 11 bases identical to TRBD1. The CDR3 is 14 amino acids. The V gene end was trimmed by 2 bases and the J gene end by 7 bases; junction bases not matched to a gene: 5. CDR1 and CDR2 from the germline V gene are SGHRS and YFSETQ. Here the CDR3 reads CASSLGQGAREQYF. For the CDR3, the DNA is TGCGCCAGCAGCTTAGGACAGGGGGCGAGAGAGCAGTACTTC. The full variable domain, its missing parts supplied by reference TRBV5-1 and TRBJ2-7, is KAGVTQTPRYLIKTRGQQVTLSCSPISGHRSVSWYQQTPGQGLQFLFEYFSETQRNKGNFPGRFSGRQFSNSRSEMNVSTLELGDSALYLCASSLGQGAREQYFGPGTRLTVT.

The chain is built from TRBV11-3 and TRBJ1-2, with D possibly matching TRBD1 (6 bases). The CDR3 extends over 16 amino acids. Germline CDR1 and CDR2: SGHNT and YENEEA. The V end lost 0 bases, the J end lost 5 bases, and 16 bases lay between the germline ends. CDR3 in amino acids: CASSLDERQDFYGYTF. DNA of the CDR3: TGTGCCAGCAGCTTAGACGAGAGACAGGATTTTTATGGCTACACCTTC. The full variable domain, in which reference TRBV11-3 and TRBJ1-2 provide the parts outside the CDR3, is EAGVVQSPRYKIIEKKQPVAFWCNPISGHNTLYWYLQNLGQGPELLIRYENEEAVDDSQLPKDRFSAERLKGVDSTLKIQPAELGDSAVYLCASSLDERQDFYGYTFGSGTRLTVV.

This chain joins TRBV10-2 and TRBJ2-1; 9 nucleotides agree with TRBD2. The junction had 2 bases not matched to a gene; V was cut back by 6 bases and J by 5 bases. Germline CDR1 WSHSY, CDR2 SAAADI. This CDR3 has 13 amino acids. CDR3 nucleotide sequence: TGCGCCAGCAGGACTAGCGGCGACAATGAGCAGTTCTTC. This translates into CASRTSGDNEQFF.

This clone occurred once. The chain couples TRBV7-9 to TRBJ1-2; tentatively, D is TRBD1 (6 bases). There are 16 residues in the CDR3. The ends were cut back, 3 bases at V and 4 bases at J, with 18 bases in the middle. Germline V gene lookup returns CDR1 SEHNR and CDR2 FQNEAQ (reference sequence). CDR3 loop: CASSFSPRDTSYGYTF. CDR3 in DNA: TGTGCCAGCAGCTTTTCTCCCCGGGACACGTCCTATGGCTACACCTTC.

The chain is built from TRBV7-9 and TRBJ1-2, with D uncertain. V lost 0 bases, J lost 1 base, and 9 bases lay in between. There are 15 residues in the CDR3. The germline CDR1 and CDR2 sequences are SEHNR and FQNEAQ (reference sequence). The CDR3 coding sequence is TGTGCCAGCAGCTTAGCGGAAGCATTTAACTATGGCTACACCTTC. This encodes CASSLAEAFNYGYTF.

J is TRBJ1-1 and V is TRBV2, with a tentative D call TRBD1 (6 bases). Trimming pared 8 bases from V and 8 bases from J, leaving 15 bases between. The CDR3 totals 12 residues. Germline lookup yields CDR1 SNHLY and CDR2 FYNNEI. In nucleotides, the CDR3 is TGTGCCAGCTCCTGGGGGGCGGCCGAAGCTTTCTTT. Translation: CASSWGAAEAFF.

The J gene is TRBJ2-3, the V gene TRBV27; 11 nucleotides agree with TRBD2. The J segment lost 2 bases and the V segment lost 2 bases, leaving 6 bases of the junction unmatched. CDR1 and CDR2 from the germline V gene are MNHEY and SMNVEV (reference sequence). CDR3 size: 17 residues. The CDR3 DNA follows: TGTGCCAGCAGTTTAGAACGGACTAGCGGGCTCACAGATACGCAGTATTTT. Protein product: CASSLERTSGLTDTQYF.

This rearrangement joins TRBV10-3 to TRBJ2-7; D perhaps matches TRBD1 (5 bases). CDR3 length: 15 amino acids. Germline V gives CDR1 ENHRY, CDR2 SYGVKD. V was cut by 3 bases and J by 3 bases, with 15 bases left in between. CDR3 residues: CAISDSHTGVYEQYF. The CDR3, as DNA: TGTGCCATCAGTGACTCTCACACAGGAGTCTACGAGCAGTACTTC.

The chain carries TRBV7-6 and TRBJ2-1, with 9 bases identical to TRBD2. V gave up 2 bases and J gave up 8 bases; unmatched junction bases: 4. Germline values: CDR1 SGHVS, CDR2 FNYEAQ. The CDR3 contains 14 residues. CDR3 loop: CASSLTLAGDEQFF. CDR3 sequence (DNA): TGTGCCAGCAGCTTAACCTTAGCGGGGGATGAGCAGTTCTTC.

The chain has TRBV19 and TRBJ2-5; the D is unclear. CDR1 and CDR2 from the germline V gene are LNHDA and SQIVND (reference sequence). CDR3 length: 10 residues. V was cut by 7 bases and J by 5 bases, with 5 bases left in between. The CDR3 protein is CASKGETQYF. The CDR3 nucleotides read TGTGCCAGTAAGGGCGAGACCCAGTACTTC.

V is TRBV5-6 and J is TRBJ2-5; 7 nucleotides align to TRBD2. Germline V lookup: CDR1 SGHDT, CDR2 YYEEEE. With 4 bases clipped from V and 3 bases from J, the junction kept 6 bases outside the gene matches. The CDR3 totals 14 residues. For the CDR3, the DNA is TGTGCCAGCAGCCTCCCCCTAGCGGAAGAGACCCAGTACTTC. Translated, it gives CASSLPLAEETQYF.

CDR3 amino acids: CASSATRGQETQYF. CDR3 DNA sequence: TGTGCCAGCTCGGCAACCAGGGGCCAAGAGACCCAGTACTTC. The rearrangement uses TRBV19 and TRBJ2-5, with D tentatively TRBD1 (6 bases). CDR1 and CDR2 from the germline V gene are LNHDA and SQIVND (reference sequence). V lost 9 bases to trimming and J lost 1 base, with 15 bases between them. This CDR3 spans 14 amino acids.

The chain links TRBV18 to TRBJ1-5; 7 bases agree with TRBD1. This CDR3 has 17 residues. CDR1 and CDR2 (germline): KGHSH, LQKENI. With V trimmed by 1 base and J by 0 bases, 6 bases remained unmatched. In DNA, the CDR3 is TGTGCCAGCTCACCACGAGACAGGGCTTATAGCAATCAGCCCCAGCATTTT. Translated, it gives CASSPRDRAYSNQPQHF. Supplemented by reference TRBV18 and TRBJ1-5, the full variable domain reads NAGVMQNPRHLVRRRGQEARLRCSPMKGHSHVYWYRQLPEEGLKFMVYLQKENIIDESGMPKERFSAEFPKEGPSILRIQQVVRGDSAAYFCASSPRDRAYSNQPQHFGDGTRLSIL.

V is TRBV5-6 and J is TRBJ2-7, with TRBD1 identical over 7 bases. After removal of 4 bases from V and 3 bases from J, the junction contained 10 bases not matched to a gene. This CDR3 spans 15 amino acids. CDR1 is SGHDT and CDR2 is YYEEEE in the germline V gene. The CDR3 sequence: CASSPTGEIFYEQYF. Here the CDR3 DNA reads TGTGCCAGCAGCCCAACAGGGGAGATCTTCTACGAGCAGTACTTC.

This rearrangement joins TRBV15 to TRBJ1-2; D uncertain. Per germline, CDR1 LNHNV and CDR2 YYDKDF (reference sequence). The V gene lost 3 bases and the J gene lost 4 bases, with 12 bases spanning the gap. The CDR3 runs to 14 residues. The CDR3 nucleotides are TGTGCCACCAGCAGTCGGGGATCTGGCTATGGCTACACCTTC. Translated: CATSSRGSGYGYTF. Combining the CDR3 with reference TRBV15 and TRBJ1-2 gives the whole variable domain DAMVIQNPRYQVTQFGKPVTLSCSQTLNHNVMYWYQQKSSQAPKLLFHYYDKDFNNEADTPDNFQSRRPNTSFCFLDIRSPGLGDTAMYLCATSSRGSGYGYTFGSGTRLTVV.

This clone has only one observation. V is TRBV6-5 and J is TRBJ2-5, with 10 bases aligning to TRBD1. CDR1 is MNHEY, CDR2 SVGAGI, per germline. The V segment lost 2 bases and the J segment 3 bases; nucleotides outside the gene matches: 3. The CDR3 runs to 15 residues. The CDR3 nucleotides are TGTGCCAGCAGTTACCCCGGGACAGGGGAAGAGACCCAGTACTTC. It translates to CASSYPGTGEETQYF.

This rearrangement joins TRBV4-3 to TRBJ2-7, with 8 bases identical to TRBD2. The V gene's germline CDR1 is LGHNA and CDR2 YSLEER. The CDR3 contains 16 residues. V was pared by 3 bases and J by 3 bases, with 10 bases of the junction left unmatched. CDR3 loop: CASSQFEAGGGYEQYF. Written as DNA, the CDR3 is TGCGCCAGCAGCCAGTTTGAGGCGGGAGGCGGCTACGAGCAGTACTTC.

This chain links TRBV19 with TRBJ2-7, with 7 positions matching TRBD1. Trimming at V came to 3 bases and at J to 1 base, leaving 9 bases not matched to a gene. The V gene's germline CDR1 is LNHDA and CDR2 SQIVND (reference sequence). This CDR3 contains 16 residues. The CDR3 DNA is TGTGCCAGTAGTATGGAAGGGGGCGTTGAGTCCTACGAGCAGTACTTC. Amino acids: CASSMEGGVESYEQYF. Full variable domain (missing parts from reference TRBV19 and TRBJ2-7): DGGITQSPKYLFRKEGQNVTLSCEQNLNHDAMYWYRQDPGQGLRLIYYSQIVNDFQKGDIAEGYSVSREKKESFPLTVTSAQKNPTAFYLCASSMEGGVESYEQYFGPGTRLTVT.